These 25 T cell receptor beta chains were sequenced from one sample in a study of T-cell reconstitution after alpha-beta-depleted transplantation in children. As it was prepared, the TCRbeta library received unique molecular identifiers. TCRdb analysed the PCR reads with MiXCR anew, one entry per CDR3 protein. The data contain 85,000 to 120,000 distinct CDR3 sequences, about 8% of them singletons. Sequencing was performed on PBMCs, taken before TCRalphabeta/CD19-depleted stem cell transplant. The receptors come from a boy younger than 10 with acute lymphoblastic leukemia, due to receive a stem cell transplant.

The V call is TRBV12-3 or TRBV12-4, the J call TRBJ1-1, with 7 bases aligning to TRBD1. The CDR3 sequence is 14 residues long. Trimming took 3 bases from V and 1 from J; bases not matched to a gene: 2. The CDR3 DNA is TGTGCCAGCAGTTTTGACAGGGAGAACACTGAAGCTTTCTTT. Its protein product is CASSFDRENTEAFF.

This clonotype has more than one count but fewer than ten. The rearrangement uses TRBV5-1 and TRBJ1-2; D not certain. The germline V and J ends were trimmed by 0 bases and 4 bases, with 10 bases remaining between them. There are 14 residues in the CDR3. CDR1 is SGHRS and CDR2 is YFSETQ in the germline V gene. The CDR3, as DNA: TGCGCCAGCAGCTTGGAACTAGCCCGCTATGGCTACACCTTC. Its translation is CASSLELARYGYTF.

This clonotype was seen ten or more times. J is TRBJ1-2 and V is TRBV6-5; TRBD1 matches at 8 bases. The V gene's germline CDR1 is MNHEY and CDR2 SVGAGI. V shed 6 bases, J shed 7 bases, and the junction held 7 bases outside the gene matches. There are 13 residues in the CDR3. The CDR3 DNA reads TGTGCCAGCAGCCCGACAGGGGTCGGTGGCTACACCTTC. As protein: CASSPTGVGGYTF.

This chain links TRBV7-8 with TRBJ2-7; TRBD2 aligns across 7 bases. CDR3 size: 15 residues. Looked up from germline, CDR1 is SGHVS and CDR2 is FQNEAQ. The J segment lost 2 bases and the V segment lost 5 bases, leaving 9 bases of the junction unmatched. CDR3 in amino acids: CASSPGGGRAYEQYF. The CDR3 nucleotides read TGTGCCAGCAGCCCTGGCGGGGGAAGGGCCTACGAGCAGTACTTC.

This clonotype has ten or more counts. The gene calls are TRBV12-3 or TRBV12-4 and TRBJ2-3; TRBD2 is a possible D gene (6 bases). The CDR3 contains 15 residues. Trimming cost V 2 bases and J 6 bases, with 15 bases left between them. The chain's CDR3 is CASSLSWGDLDTQYF. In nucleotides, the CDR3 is TGTGCCAGCAGTTTATCTTGGGGGGATCTGGATACGCAGTATTTT.

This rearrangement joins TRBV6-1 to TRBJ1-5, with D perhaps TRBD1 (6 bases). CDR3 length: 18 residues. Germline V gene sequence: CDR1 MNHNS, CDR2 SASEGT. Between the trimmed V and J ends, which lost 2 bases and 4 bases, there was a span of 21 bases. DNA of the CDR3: TGTGCCAGCAGTGAACACAGGGCAGTGGTAAGTTTGAATCAGCCCCAGCATTTT. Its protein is CASSEHRAVVSLNQPQHF.

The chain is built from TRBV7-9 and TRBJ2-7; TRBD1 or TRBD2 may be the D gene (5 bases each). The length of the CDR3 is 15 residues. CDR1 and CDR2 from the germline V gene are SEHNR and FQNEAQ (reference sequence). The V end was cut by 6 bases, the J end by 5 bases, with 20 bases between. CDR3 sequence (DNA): TGTGCCAGCAGTTACTCGGAGGCAGGGTTGAACGAGCAGTACTTC. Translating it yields CASSYSEAGLNEQYF.

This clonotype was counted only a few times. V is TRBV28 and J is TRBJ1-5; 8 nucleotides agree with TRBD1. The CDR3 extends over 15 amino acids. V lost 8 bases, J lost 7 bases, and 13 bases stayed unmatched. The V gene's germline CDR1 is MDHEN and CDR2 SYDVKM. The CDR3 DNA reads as TGTGCCAGCTCTACGGGCAGGGGGCTAAGACAGCCCCAGCATTTT. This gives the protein CASSTGRGLRQPQHF.

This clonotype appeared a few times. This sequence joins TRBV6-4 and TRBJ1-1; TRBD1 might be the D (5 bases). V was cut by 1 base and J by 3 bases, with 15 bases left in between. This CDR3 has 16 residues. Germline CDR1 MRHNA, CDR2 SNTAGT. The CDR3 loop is CASSDWEGRVDTEAFF. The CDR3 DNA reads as TGTGCCAGCAGTGACTGGGAGGGCAGGGTCGACACTGAAGCTTTCTTT.

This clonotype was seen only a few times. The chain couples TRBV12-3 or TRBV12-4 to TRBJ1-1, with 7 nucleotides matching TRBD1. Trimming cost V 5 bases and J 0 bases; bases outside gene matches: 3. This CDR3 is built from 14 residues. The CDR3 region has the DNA TGTGCCAGCAGTACCGGACAGGTGAACACTGAAGCTTTCTTT. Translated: CASSTGQVNTEAFF.

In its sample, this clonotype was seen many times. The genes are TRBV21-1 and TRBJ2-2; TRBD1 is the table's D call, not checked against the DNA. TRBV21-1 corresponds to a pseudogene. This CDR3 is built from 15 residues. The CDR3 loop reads CASSKALSGPGELFF. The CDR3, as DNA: TGTGCCAGCAGCAAAGCGCTTTCCGGGCCCGGGGAGCTGTTTTTT.

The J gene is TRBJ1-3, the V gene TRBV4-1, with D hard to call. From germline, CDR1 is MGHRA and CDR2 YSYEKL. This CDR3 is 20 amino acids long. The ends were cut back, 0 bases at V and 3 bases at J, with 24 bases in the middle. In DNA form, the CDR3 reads TGCGCCAGCAGCCAAGAATCTCCAGTAGGTGTGGGTTTGGTTGGAAACACCATATATTTT. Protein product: CASSQESPVGVGLVGNTIYF.

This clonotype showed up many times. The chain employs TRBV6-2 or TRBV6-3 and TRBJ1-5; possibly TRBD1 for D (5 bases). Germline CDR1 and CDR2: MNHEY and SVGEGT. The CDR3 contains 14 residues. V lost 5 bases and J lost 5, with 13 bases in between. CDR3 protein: CASSAAGRDQPQHF. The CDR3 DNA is TGTGCCAGCAGTGCGGCAGGGAGGGATCAGCCCCAGCATTTT.

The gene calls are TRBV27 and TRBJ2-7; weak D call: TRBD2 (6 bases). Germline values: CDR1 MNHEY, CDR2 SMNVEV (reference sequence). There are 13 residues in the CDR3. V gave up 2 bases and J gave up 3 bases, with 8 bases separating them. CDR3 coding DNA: TGTGCCAGCAGTTTACGGGGGTTCTACGAGCAGTACTTC. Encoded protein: CASSLRGFYEQYF.

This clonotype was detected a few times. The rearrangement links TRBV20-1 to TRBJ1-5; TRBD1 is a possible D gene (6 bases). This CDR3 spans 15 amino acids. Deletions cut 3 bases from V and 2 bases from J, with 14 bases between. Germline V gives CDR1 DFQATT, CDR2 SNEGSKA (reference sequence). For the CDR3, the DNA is TGCAGTGCTAGGGGGGCGGGGGAGGGCAATCAGCCCCAGCATTTT. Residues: CSARGAGEGNQPQHF.

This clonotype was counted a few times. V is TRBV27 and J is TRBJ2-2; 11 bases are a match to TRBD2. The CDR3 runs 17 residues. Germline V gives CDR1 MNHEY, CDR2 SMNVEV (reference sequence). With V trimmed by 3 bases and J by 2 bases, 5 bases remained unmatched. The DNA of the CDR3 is TGTGCCAGCAGTTTGCTAGCGGGGGGAACTAACACCGGGGAGCTGTTTTTT. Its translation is CASSLLAGGTNTGELFF.

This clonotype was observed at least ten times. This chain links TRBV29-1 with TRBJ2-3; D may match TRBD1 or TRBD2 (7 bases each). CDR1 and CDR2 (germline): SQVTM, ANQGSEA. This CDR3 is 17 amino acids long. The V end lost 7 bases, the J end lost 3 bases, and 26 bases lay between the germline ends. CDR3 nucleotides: TGCAGCGGCGGGGGTACCCCCGGGACGACAGGGACAGATACGCAGTATTTT. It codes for CSGGGTPGTTGTDTQYF.

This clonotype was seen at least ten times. CDR3: CATSDPNYNEQFF. CDR3 nucleotide sequence: TGTGCCACCAGTGATCCCAACTACAATGAGCAGTTCTTC. V and J are TRBV24-1 and TRBJ2-1; D gene uncertain. Between the trimmed V and J ends, which lost 3 bases and 3 bases, there was a span of 5 bases. CDR1 is KGHDR, CDR2 SFDVKD, per germline. This CDR3 is built from 13 residues.

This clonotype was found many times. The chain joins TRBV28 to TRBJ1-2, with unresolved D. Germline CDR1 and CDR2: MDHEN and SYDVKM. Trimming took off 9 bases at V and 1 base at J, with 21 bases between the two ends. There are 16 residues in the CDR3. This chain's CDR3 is CASSPREGRFNYGYTF. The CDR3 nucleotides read TGTGCCAGTTCTCCCCGGGAGGGCAGATTTAACTATGGCTACACCTTC.

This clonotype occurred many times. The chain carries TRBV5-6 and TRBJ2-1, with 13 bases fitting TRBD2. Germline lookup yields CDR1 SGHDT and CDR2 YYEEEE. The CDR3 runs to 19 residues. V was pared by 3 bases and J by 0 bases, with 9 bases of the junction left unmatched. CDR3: CASSSRLAGGNSSYNEQFF. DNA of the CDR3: TGTGCCAGCAGCTCCCGACTAGCGGGGGGCAATAGCTCCTACAATGAGCAGTTCTTC.

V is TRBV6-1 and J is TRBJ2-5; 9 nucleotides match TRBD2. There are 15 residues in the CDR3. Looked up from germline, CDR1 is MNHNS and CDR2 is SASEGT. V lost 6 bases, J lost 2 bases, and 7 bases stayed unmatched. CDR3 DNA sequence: TGTGCCAGCAGCCAAGCGGGGGGTGGGCAAGAGACCCAGTACTTC. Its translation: CASSQAGGGQETQYF.

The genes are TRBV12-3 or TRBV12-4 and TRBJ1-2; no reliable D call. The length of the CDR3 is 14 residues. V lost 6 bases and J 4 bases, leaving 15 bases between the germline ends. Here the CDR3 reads CASSPDQASYGYTF. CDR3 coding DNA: TGTGCCAGCAGCCCGGATCAGGCTAGCTATGGCTACACCTTC.

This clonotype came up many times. In DNA form, the CDR3 reads TGTGCCAGCAGTGAACAGGGCTCTGGGGCCAACGTCCTGACTTTC. Translating it yields CASSEQGSGANVLTF. V usage is TRBV6-1 and J usage is TRBJ2-6; maybe TRBD1 (5 bases). Germline CDR1 and CDR2: MNHNS and SASEGT. There are 15 residues in the CDR3. V was clipped by 2 bases and J by 0 bases, with 5 bases between them.

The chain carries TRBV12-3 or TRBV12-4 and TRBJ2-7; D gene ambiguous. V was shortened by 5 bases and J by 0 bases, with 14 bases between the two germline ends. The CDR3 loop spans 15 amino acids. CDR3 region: CASSPPDGFSYEQYF. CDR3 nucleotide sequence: TGTGCCAGCAGTCCCCCGGACGGGTTCTCCTACGAGCAGTACTTC.

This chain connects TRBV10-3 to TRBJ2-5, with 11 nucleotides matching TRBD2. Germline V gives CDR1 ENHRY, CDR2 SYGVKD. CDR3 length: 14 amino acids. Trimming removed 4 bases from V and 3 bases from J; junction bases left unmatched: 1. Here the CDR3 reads CAISGGLAEETQYF. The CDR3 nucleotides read TGTGCCATCAGTGGGGGACTAGCGGAAGAGACCCAGTACTTC.